The 17 T cell receptor beta chains below all came from one sample that was sequenced in a study of T-cell reconstitution after alpha-beta-depleted transplantation in children. The TCRbeta library was prepared with unique molecular identifiers. TCRdb re-derived calls from the PCR reads in MiXCR, one entry per CDR3 protein. The sample carries some 840,000 distinct CDR3 sequences, under 20% recorded once. The starting material was PBMCs, mostly from graft donor cells, obtained 360 days after TCRalphabeta/CD19-depleted stem cell transplant. The receptors come from a male patient between 10 and 17 years old who had a stem cell transplant for acute lymphoblastic leukemia, so the T cells may come from the graft donor.

V usage is TRBV9 and J usage is TRBJ1-1; no clear D gene. Germline V gene sequence: CDR1 SGDLS, CDR2 YYNGEE. Trimming stripped 0 bases from V and 0 bases from J, with 9 bases between. The CDR3 length is 15 residues. CDR3 DNA sequence: TGTGCCAGCAGCGTAGGAGAAATTATGAACACTGAAGCTTTCTTT. Protein sequence: CASSVGEIMNTEAFF. The full variable domain, with the rest looked up from reference TRBV9 and TRBJ1-1, is DSGVTQTPKHLITATGQRVTLRCSPRSGDLSVYWYQQSLDQGLQFLIQYYNGEERAKGNILERFSAQQFPDLHSELNLSSLELGDSALYFCASSVGEIMNTEAFFGQGTRLTVV.

The genes are TRBV7-2 and TRBJ2-3; 11 bases line up with TRBD2. The ends lost 7 bases at V and 3 bases at J; junction bases unmatched: 12. Germline CDR1 and CDR2: SGHTA and FQGNSA. This CDR3 has 17 residues. The CDR3 region has the DNA TGTGCCAGCACCTGTGAGACCGGGACTAGCGGAACAGATACGCAGTATTTT. Translation gives CASTCETGTSGTDTQYF.

The sample holds a few counts of this clonotype. The chain combines TRBV11-2 with TRBJ2-3; D is undetermined. The CDR3 totals 16 residues. The V gene's germline CDR1 is SGHAT and CDR2 FQNNGV. Between the trimmed V and J ends, which lost 2 bases and 3 bases, there was a span of 15 bases. CDR3 amino acids: CASSLNSALSTDTQYF. The CDR3 DNA is TGTGCCAGCAGCTTAAATTCAGCGTTAAGTACAGATACGCAGTATTTT.

This clonotype was recorded at least ten times. The gene calls are TRBV2 and TRBJ2-1, with D possibly TRBD2 on 7 matching bases. V lost 9 bases and J 8 bases, leaving 23 bases between the germline ends. There are 15 residues in the CDR3. Germline V gene sequence: CDR1 SNHLY, CDR2 FYNNEI. CDR3 sequence: CARWGGAIGTDEQFF. Here the CDR3 DNA reads TGTGCCAGATGGGGGGGGGCGATAGGTACCGATGAGCAGTTCTTC.

V and J are TRBV12-3 or TRBV12-4 and TRBJ1-1; 7 bases are a match to TRBD1. V lost 3 bases to trimming and J lost 11 bases; unmatched junction nucleotides: 3. The CDR3 consists of 11 residues. In DNA form, the CDR3 reads TGTGCCAGCAGTTTCGAGGGGGCCGCTTTCTTT. Translated: CASSFEGAAFF.

The chain uses TRBV12-3 or TRBV12-4 and TRBJ1-2; 7 bases fit TRBD1. V was clipped by 5 bases and J by 3 bases; unmatched bases: 6. CDR3 size: 14 residues. CDR3 protein: CASSPTGIDYGYTF. The CDR3 nucleotides read TGTGCCAGCAGTCCGACAGGGATCGACTATGGCTACACCTTC.

This clonotype has a count of ten or more. This chain connects TRBV15 to TRBJ2-1, with D tentatively TRBD1 or TRBD2 (5 bases each). This CDR3 contains 15 residues. Per the germline V gene, CDR1 is LNHNV and CDR2 is YYDKDF (reference sequence). The V end was cut by 1 base, the J end by 8 bases, with 15 bases between. The CDR3 sequence: CATSRAPQGDDEQFF. Written as DNA, the CDR3 is TGTGCCACCAGCAGAGCTCCCCAGGGAGATGATGAGCAGTTCTTC.

This clonotype was found many times. The rearrangement links TRBV24-1 to TRBJ2-3; the D gene is possibly TRBD2 (5 bases). This CDR3 is 12 amino acids long. Looked up from germline, CDR1 is KGHDR and CDR2 is SFDVKD. V lost 4 bases, J lost 4 bases, and 5 bases lay in between. CDR3 in amino acids: CATSDGADTQYF. The CDR3 nucleotides read TGTGCCACCAGTGACGGGGCAGATACGCAGTATTTT.

In its sample, this clonotype was seen a few times. CDR3 bases: TGTGCCAGCAGCTTCGTAGCGGGAGAACCCTACGAGCAGTACTTC. Residues: CASSFVAGEPYEQYF. V and J are TRBV7-9 and TRBJ2-7; 9 bases align to TRBD2. CDR1 SEHNR and CDR2 FQNEAQ come from the germline V gene (reference sequence). After removal of 3 bases from V and 2 bases from J, the junction contained 5 bases not matched to a gene. The CDR3 loop spans 15 amino acids.

This clonotype was recorded at least ten times. The chain uses TRBV5-1 and TRBJ2-7; TRBD2 matches at 7 bases. CDR3 length: 14 residues. V shed 1 base and J 2 bases; nucleotides not matched to a gene: 3. CDR1 is SGHRS, CDR2 YFSETQ, per germline. DNA for the CDR3: TGCGCCAGCAGCTTGCGTGGGGGGGCCTACGAGCAGTACTTC. Its protein product is CASSLRGGAYEQYF.

The chain employs TRBV9 and TRBJ1-5; D gene unclear. V was trimmed by 4 bases and J by 5 bases, leaving 10 bases between them. From germline, CDR1 is SGDLS and CDR2 YYNGEE. The CDR3 is 13 residues long. The DNA of the CDR3 is TGTGCCAGCAGCAGAGACACAGATCAGCCCCAGCATTTT. This sequence encodes CASSRDTDQPQHF.

This clonotype was detected a few times. This chain connects TRBV9 to TRBJ2-5; no clear D gene. Per the germline V gene, CDR1 is SGDLS and CDR2 is YYNGEE. V was pared by 0 bases and J by 4 bases, with 10 bases between. This CDR3 contains 14 residues. Here the CDR3 reads CASSVGRAGETQYF. In nucleotides, the CDR3 is TGTGCCAGCAGCGTAGGTCGAGCAGGAGAGACCCAGTACTTC. Variable domain in full (rest from reference TRBV9 and TRBJ2-5): DSGVTQTPKHLITATGQRVTLRCSPRSGDLSVYWYQQSLDQGLQFLIQYYNGEERAKGNILERFSAQQFPDLHSELNLSSLELGDSALYFCASSVGRAGETQYFGPGTRLLVL.

This chain connects TRBV9 to TRBJ2-7, with 7 bases aligning to TRBD2. CDR3 length: 15 residues. Germline V gene data show CDR1 as SGDLS and CDR2 as YYNGEE. Losses at the gene ends were 3 bases for V and 1 base for J; bases not matched to a gene: 7. The CDR3 is CASSASGISSYEQYF. The CDR3 DNA is TGTGCCAGCAGCGCGAGCGGGATCTCTTCCTACGAGCAGTACTTC.

This clonotype has a handful of counts. The rearrangement uses TRBV5-1 and TRBJ2-3; D remains ambiguous. This CDR3 has 16 amino acids. Germline CDR1 and CDR2: SGHRS and YFSETQ. Trimming removed 4 bases from V and 4 bases from J, with 19 bases in between. The CDR3 DNA follows: TGCGCCAGCAGCCCCTCGGCCGGCAGCGCGGCAGATACGCAGTATTTT. Translating gives CASSPSAGSAADTQYF.

Many counts were recorded for this clonotype. The chain links TRBV5-6 to TRBJ1-2, with 12 nucleotides matching TRBD1. Per germline, CDR1 SGHDT and CDR2 YYEEEE. With V trimmed by 2 bases and J by 5 bases, 13 bases remained unmatched. CDR3 size: 18 residues. DNA for the CDR3: TGTGCCAGCAGCTTAGCCCCGGGACAGGGGGCCCGAGGGTATGGCTACACCTTC. As protein: CASSLAPGQGARGYGYTF.

The chain combines TRBV6-2 or TRBV6-3 with TRBJ2-2; D is perhaps TRBD2 (5 bases). From germline, CDR1 is MNHEY and CDR2 SVGEGT. Trimming took off 2 bases at V and 4 bases at J, with 11 bases between the two ends. The CDR3 totals 15 residues. The CDR3 spells CASSYLGGGTGELFF. The DNA of the CDR3 is TGTGCCAGCAGTTACCTCGGTGGAGGCACCGGGGAGCTGTTTTTT.

V gene TRBV7-3 combines with J gene TRBJ2-3; D remains ambiguous. The CDR3 length is 13 residues. From germline, CDR1 is SGHTA and CDR2 FQGTGA. V gave up 6 bases and J gave up 5 bases, with 12 bases separating them. The CDR3 here is CASRPRPGDTQYF. The CDR3, as DNA: TGTGCCAGCAGGCCCCGACCAGGAGATACGCAGTATTTT.